Sequencing of this TCR beta chain was carried out in a study of vaccination effects on CD4 cells after COVID-19. Before sequencing took place, the ViraFEST assay used viral peptide pools to expand antigen-specific CD4+ T cells. Upon completion of roughly ten days in culture, CD4+ T cells were isolated. This person caught SARS-CoV-2 sometime from March to December 2020, and PCR testing confirmed the infection. This CDR3 region has 14 residues. Germline-derived CDR1 and CDR2 are LNHDA and SQIVND (reference sequence). The V gene lost 4 bases and the J gene lost 4 bases, with 13 bases spanning the gap. A word on this clone: No antigen is known for it.

Repertoires were generated with immunoSEQ multiplex PCR, while TCRdb's copy carries only in-frame clones and drops some. The repertoire includes about 45,000 clones, roughly 65% of them detected once, and roughly 29% sits in the top ten. This TCR was sampled from a human donor who had a prior SARS-CoV-2 infection. The J gene is TRBJ1-1, the V gene TRBV19; D remains ambiguous. This specimen was CD4+ T cells from PBMCs cultured with a peptide pool, taken before COVID-19 vaccination. This CDR3 reads CASSRRSGGTEAFF. The CDR3 region has the DNA TGTGCCAGTAGTAGGCGCAGTGGCGGCACTGAAGCTTTCTTT. Together with reference TRBV19 and TRBJ1-1, the CDR3 gives the full variable domain: DGGITQSPKYLFRKEGQNVTLSCEQNLNHDAMYWYRQDPGQGLRLIYYSQIVNDFQKGDIAEGYSVSREKKESFPLTVTSAQKNPTAFYLCASSRRSGGTEAFFGQGTRLTVV.